These T cell receptor beta chains were read from a single sample in a study of OX40 agonist ivuxolimab in advanced cancers. The table came from immunoSEQ multiplex PCR; TCRdb's copy has only in-frame clones and leaves some out. Of fewer than 90,000 clones detected, about 90% appear once; the ten largest clones hold around 1.5%. The sample was CD4+ or CD8+ T cells sorted from blood, taken in a trial of the OX40 agonist ivuxolimab. These receptors originate from an adult with an advanced solid tumor such as melanoma, head and neck, liver or kidney cancer. The CDR3 runs from the conserved cysteine through the conserved F or W. A D gene is named only where the DNA matches it firmly. Clone sizes are given selectively: once, few, many, or a class where the clone is expanded.

>once|TRBV6-1|TRBD1|TRBJ1-5
CASSDMDRGNNQPQHF
TGTGCCAGCAGTGATATGGACAGGGGGAACAATCAGCCCCAGCATTTT
>-|TRBV5-6|-|TRBJ2-7
CASSLAQGYEQYF
TGTGCCAGCAGCTTGGCCCAGGGATACGAGCAGTACTTC
>-|TRBV5-1|TRBD1|TRBJ2-3
CASSPGQGTDTQYF
TGCGCCAGCAGCCCGGGACAGGGAACAGATACGCAGTATTTT
>-|TRBV6-4|-|TRBJ2-3
CASSEGPPANTQYF
TGTGCCAGCAGTGAGGGTCCTCCCGCCAATACGCAGTATTTT
>once|TRBV6-5|-|TRBJ1-2
CASRSRGGGYTF
TGTGCCAGCAGATCCCGGGGTGGTGGCTACACCTTC
>-|TRBV28|TRBD1|TRBJ1-1
CASSAPGTGPTEAFF
TGTGCCAGCAGTGCCCCCGGGACAGGCCCCACTGAAGCTTTCTTT
>-|TRBV21-1|-|TRBJ2-1
CAPMLYNEQFF
TGTGCCCCCATGCTCTACAATGAGCAGTTCTTC
>-|TRBV28|-|TRBJ1-1
CASSLDNWLSGEGTEAFF
TGTGCCAGCAGTTTAGACAATTGGCTTTCCGGTGAAGGAACTGAAGCTTTCTTT
>-|TRBV5-6|-|TRBJ1-3
CASSLAGVSGNTIYF
TGTGCCAGCAGCTTGGCCGGGGTTTCTGGAAACACCATATATTTT
>once|TRBV30|-|TRBJ1-2
CAGRWGRDYGYTF
TGTGCCGGGAGGTGGGGGCGCGACTATGGCTACACCTTC
>-|TRBV21-1|-|TRBJ2-1
CASTHGRRNEQFF
TGTGCCAGCACCCACGGGCGGCGCAATGAGCAGTTCTTC
>-|TRBV28|-|TRBJ2-7
CASSPLSGREQYF
TGTGCCAGCAGTCCCCTTTCGGGCCGAGAGCAGTACTTC
>-|TRBV4-3|-|TRBJ1-5
CASSPDFGGSQPQHF
TGCGCCAGCAGCCCAGATTTCGGGGGATCTCAGCCCCAGCATTTT
>-|TRBV5-1|-|TRBJ2-5
CASARSTLETQYF
TGCGCCAGCGCGAGGTCCACCCTCGAGACCCAGTACTTC
>-|TRBV5-1|-|TRBJ1-1
CASSLWGAEAFF
TGCGCCAGCAGCTTGTGGGGAGCTGAAGCTTTCTTT
>once|TRBV7-2|-|TRBJ2-3
CASSLAGSGDTQYF
TGTGCCAGCAGCTTAGCAGGTTCTGGGGATACGCAGTATTTT
>few|TRBV4-1|TRBD2|TRBJ2-3
CASSQTTSGLRRADTQYF
TGCGCCAGCAGCCAGACAACTAGCGGGCTTAGGAGGGCAGATACGCAGTATTTT
>once|TRBV7-8|-|TRBJ2-1
CASSLALGNTEQFF
TGTGCCAGCAGCTTAGCGCTGGGCAATACTGAGCAGTTCTTC
>-|TRBV19|TRBD1|TRBJ1-5
CASRAGTGGNQPQHF
TGTGCCAGTAGGGCCGGGACAGGGGGCAATCAGCCCCAGCATTTT
>-|TRBV7-2|TRBD1|TRBJ1-2
CASGMGQDDYGYTF
TGTGCCAGCGGCATGGGACAGGATGACTATGGCTACACCTTC
>-|TRBV29-1|-|TRBJ2-1
CSVASGGTRVGNEQFF
TGCAGCGTCGCCTCGGGCGGGACCAGGGTAGGCAATGAGCAGTTCTTC
>-|TRBV19|TRBD1|TRBJ2-2
CASRDRPTGELFF
TGTGCCAGTCGGGACAGGCCCACCGGGGAGCTGTTTTTT
>-|TRBV6-5|TRBD1|TRBJ1-1
CASTRQGKAFF
TGTGCCAGCACCCGACAGGGAAAAGCTTTCTTT
>once|TRBV5-1|TRBD1|TRBJ2-2
CASSLPNRGGDTGELFF
TGCGCCAGCAGCTTGCCCAACAGGGGTGGGGACACCGGGGAGCTGTTTTTT
>-|TRBV12-5|-|TRBJ2-5
CASGQSYQETQYF
TGTGCTAGTGGCCAGTCGTACCAAGAGACCCAGTACTTC
>-|TRBV19|-|TRBJ1-1
CASSMDPGGRTEAFF
TGTGCCAGTAGTATGGATCCGGGCGGACGCACTGAAGCTTTCTTT
>-|TRBV7-3|TRBD1|TRBJ2-1
CASSSGTGSLNEQFF
TGTGCCAGCAGCTCCGGGACAGGGTCTCTGAATGAGCAGTTCTTC
>-|TRBV7-3|TRBD2|TRBJ2-3
CASSPSGRDTDTQYF
TGTGCCAGCAGCCCCAGCGGGAGGGACACAGATACGCAGTATTTT
>-|TRBV7-2|TRBD2|TRBJ2-3
CASSLLAGGTDTQYF
TGTGCCAGCAGCTTACTAGCGGGAGGCACAGATACGCAGTATTTT
>-|TRBV30|-|TRBJ2-3
CAWSPGGTDTQYF
TGTGCCTGGAGTCCGGGGGGCACAGATACGCAGTATTTT
>-|TRBV9|-|TRBJ1-1
CASSVEGNTEAFF
TGTGCCAGCAGCGTAGAGGGGAACACTGAAGCTTTCTTT
>-|TRBV7-9|-|TRBJ2-3
CASSSPGTDTQYF
TGTGCCAGCAGCTCTCCAGGGACAGATACGCAGTATTTT
>-|TRBV5-6|-|TRBJ2-7
CASSSRSSYEQYF
TGTGCCAGCAGCTCCCGGAGCTCCTACGAGCAGTACTTC
>-|TRBV30|TRBD1|TRBJ2-7
CAWSTGTGAVLKGYEQYF
TGTGCCTGGAGTACCGGGACAGGAGCCGTCTTAAAAGGGTACGAGCAGTACTTC
>-|TRBV25-1|TRBD1|TRBJ1-3
CASTTGYNGNTIYF
TGTGCCAGTACGACAGGGTATAACGGAAACACCATATATTTT
>-|TRBV10-3|TRBD2|TRBJ2-5
CAISESKMLDRTSGRKQETQYF
TGTGCCATCAGTGAGTCGAAAATGTTAGATCGGACTAGCGGGAGGAAGCAAGAGACCCAGTACTTC
>-|TRBV7-2|TRBD1|TRBJ2-5
CASSEPGQGASQETQYF
TGTGCCAGCAGCGAACCGGGACAGGGGGCCAGTCAAGAGACCCAGTACTTC
>-|TRBV29-1|TRBD2|TRBJ2-2
CSVRGTSDTGELFF
TGCAGCGTGAGGGGGACTAGTGACACCGGGGAGCTGTTTTTT
>-|TRBV5-1|-|TRBJ1-1
CASSLREIENTEAFF
TGCGCCAGCAGCTTGCGCGAGATAGAGAACACTGAAGCTTTCTTT
>-|TRBV10-3|-|TRBJ1-1
CAISETISWPGFF
TGTGCCATCAGTGAGACCATTAGCTGGCCGGGGTTCTTT
>-|TRBV9|TRBD2|TRBJ2-5
CASSVEASGRPQETQYF
TGTGCCAGCAGCGTAGAGGCCAGCGGGAGACCCCAAGAGACCCAGTACTTC
>-|TRBV5-1|-|TRBJ2-7
CASQPGLATYEQYF
TGCGCCAGCCAACCGGGACTGGCAACCTACGAGCAGTACTTC